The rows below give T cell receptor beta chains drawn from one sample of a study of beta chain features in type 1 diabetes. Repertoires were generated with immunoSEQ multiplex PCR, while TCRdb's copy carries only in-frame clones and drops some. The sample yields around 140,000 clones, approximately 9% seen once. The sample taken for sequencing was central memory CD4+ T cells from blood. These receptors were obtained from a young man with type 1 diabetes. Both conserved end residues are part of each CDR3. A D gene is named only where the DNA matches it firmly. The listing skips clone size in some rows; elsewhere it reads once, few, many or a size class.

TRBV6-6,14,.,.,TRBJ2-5,TGTGCCAGCACGGCGGGGGCTATCCAAGAGACCCAGTACTTC,CASTAGAIQETQYF
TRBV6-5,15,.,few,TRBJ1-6,TGTGCCAGCAGTACCGGGGGAAGCTATAATTCACCCCTCCACTTT,CASSTGGSYNSPLHF
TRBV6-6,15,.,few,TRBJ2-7,TGTGCCAGCAGGGAGGGGTGGGGTAGCTCCTACGAGCAGTACTTC,CASREGWGSSYEQYF
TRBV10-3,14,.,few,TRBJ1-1,TGTGCCATCAGTGTACAGGGAGATGGCACTGAAGCTTTCTTT,CAISVQGDGTEAFF
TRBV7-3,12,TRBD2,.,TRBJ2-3,TGTGCCAGCAGCGTGGGGAGGGGTACGCAGTATTTT,CASSVGRGTQYF
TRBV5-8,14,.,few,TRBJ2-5,TGTGCCAGCAATGGAGGGCCGGGGGTCGAGACCCAGTACTTC,CASNGGPGVETQYF
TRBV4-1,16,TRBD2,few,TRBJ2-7,TGCGCCAGCAGCCCTAGACTAGCGGGGGACTCCTACGAGCAGTACTTC,CASSPRLAGDSYEQYF
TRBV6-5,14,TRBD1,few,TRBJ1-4,TGTGCCATCAGCGCCGGGACAGGGTACGAAAAACTGTTTTTT,CAISAGTGYEKLFF
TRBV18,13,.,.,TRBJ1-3,TGTGCCAGCTCGCAGGAGGGTGGAAACACCATATATTTT,CASSQEGGNTIYF
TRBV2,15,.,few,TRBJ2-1,TGTGCCAGCAGAGTCCACCGGGACATTCACAATGAGCAGTTCTTC,CASRVHRDIHNEQFF
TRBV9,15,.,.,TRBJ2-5,TGTGCCAGCAGCGTGGGAGGAGGGAACCAAGAGACCCAGTACTTC,CASSVGGGNQETQYF
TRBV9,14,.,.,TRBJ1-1,TGTGCCAGCAGCTTCTACGGGACTGGCTATGAAGCTTTCTTT,CASSFYGTGYEAFF
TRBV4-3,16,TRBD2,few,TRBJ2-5,TGCGCCAGCAGCCGGACGGCGGGGGGGGCGCGGGAGACCCAGTACTTC,CASSRTAGGARETQYF
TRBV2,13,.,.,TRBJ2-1,TGTGCCAGCAGTGTAGTAGGGAGCGATGAGCAGTTCTTC,CASSVVGSDEQFF
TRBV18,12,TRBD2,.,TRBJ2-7,TGTGCCAGCTCACCTGGGGGGGACGAGCAGTACTTC,CASSPGGDEQYF
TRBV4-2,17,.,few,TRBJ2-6,TGTGCCAGCAGCCTCTCCCGGGCGGGATCTGGGGCCAACGTCCTGACTTTC,CASSLSRAGSGANVLTF
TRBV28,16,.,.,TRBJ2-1,TGTGCCAGCAGTTTAGCGGGGGCTCGCTCCTACAATGAGCAGTTCTTC,CASSLAGARSYNEQFF
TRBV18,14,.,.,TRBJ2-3,TGTGCCAGCTCACCACCGCTAAGCACAGATACGCAGTATTTT,CASSPPLSTDTQYF
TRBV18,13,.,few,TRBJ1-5,TGTGCCAGCTCCCAGACAGCTAATCAGCCCCAGCATTTT,CASSQTANQPQHF
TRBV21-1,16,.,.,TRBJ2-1,TGTGCCAGCAGCAAAGCGTGGAGGGGACCATACAATGAGCAGTTCTTC,CASSKAWRGPYNEQFF
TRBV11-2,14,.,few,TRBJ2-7,TGTGCCAGCAGCGCCTCCCAGGGCCCCTACGAGCAGTACTTC,CASSASQGPYEQYF
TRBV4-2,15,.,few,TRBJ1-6,TGTGCCAGCAGCCAAGATCTAGGCTATAATTCACCCCTCCACTTT,CASSQDLGYNSPLHF
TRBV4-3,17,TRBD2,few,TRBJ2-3,TGCGCCAGCAGCCAAGAGATCCGGGGGGGCCTCACAGATACGCAGTATTTT,CASSQEIRGGLTDTQYF
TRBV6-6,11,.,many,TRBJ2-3,TGTGCCAGTACATTCACAGATACGCAGTATTTT,CASTFTDTQYF
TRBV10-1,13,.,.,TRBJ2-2,TGCGCCAGCAGCGGAACTAGCACCGGGGAGCTGTTTTTT,CASSGTSTGELFF
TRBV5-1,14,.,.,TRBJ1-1,TGCGCCAGCAGCTCGGAGGGAGGCGGGACTGAAGCTTTCTTT,CASSSEGGGTEAFF
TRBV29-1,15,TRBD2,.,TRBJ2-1,TGCAGCGCCCAGGGAGGGCGGGTCTCCTACAATGAGCAGTTCTTC,CSAQGGRVSYNEQFF
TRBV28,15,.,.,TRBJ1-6,TGTGCCAGCACCCGCGCGGGTAATCCGGATTCACCCCTCCACTTT,CASTRAGNPDSPLHF
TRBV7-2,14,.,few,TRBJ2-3,TGTGCCAGCAGCTTAACAGGGGGGGCAGATACGCAGTATTTT,CASSLTGGADTQYF
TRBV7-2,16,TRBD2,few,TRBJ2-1,TGTGCCAGCAGCTATAGACTAGCTAAATCCTACAATGAGCAGTTCTTC,CASSYRLAKSYNEQFF